This TCR beta chain was recorded in a study of T cells in Graves' hyperthyroidism and ophthalmopathy (dated by TCRdb to the late 2010s). Study-level background: Peripheral blood samples were taken at the time of initial diagnosis, prior to any treatment. A discovery cohort of about a hundred patients, 43 with Graves' ophthalmopathy and roughly 59 with stable Graves' hyperthyroidism, was used to find distinguishing TCR V-J signatures. Prospective prediction of ophthalmopathy was tested in an independent validation cohort consisting of some 19 hyperthyroidism patients and more than 15 patients who later progressed to ophthalmopathy. The 95 to 100 discovery patients were divided at random into training and test sets in a 7:3 ratio. In six Graves' hyperthyroidism patients, the study also compared T-cell repertoires from thyroid tissue with T-cell repertoires from blood. After sampling, hyperthyroidism patients received methimazole starting at 30 mg daily, and ophthalmopathy patients received high-dose intravenous methylprednisolone. According to the paper, TCR Vbeta CDR3 sequencing was carried out on over 130 peripheral blood samples, which came from fewer than 50 ophthalmopathy, 75 or so hyperthyroidism and about 17 progressor patients.

The CDR3 contains 12 residues, cysteine and phenylalanine counted. The entry retains the CDR3 DNA only, 36 bases that are in frame from base 1. At the junction V is shortened by 3 bases and J by 17 bases, with 14 bases in between. The germline V gene gives CDR1 as MNHNS and CDR2 as SASEGT. Graves' hyperthyroidism was defined as stable when no progression to ophthalmopathy occurred over 18 months of follow-up. The hyperthyroidism patients were between 18 and 65 years old and newly diagnosed, with a disease duration of less than 2 months. Patients with uncontrolled infections, other autoimmune diseases, pregnancy or lactation were excluded. Diagnoses relied on clinical symptoms, serum thyroxine and TRAb, thyroid ultrasound and orbital computed tomography. Ficoll-Paque density gradient centrifugation was used to isolate PBMCs from around 10 ml of fresh peripheral blood. Total RNA was extracted with Trizol reagent, and quality was checked on an Agilent 2100 Bioanalyzer.

This clonotype came up a few times. Its specific antigen is unknown. Base qualities were left out, and no much larger clone turns up one base away. Results and caveats for the whole study, not just this receptor: No statistical method was used to fix the sample size in advance, and group allocation was not hidden from the investigators. Most expanded thyroid clonotypes (frequency above 0.001) were also detected in blood, a finding suggesting that blood repertoires may reflect thyroid immune responses. A model built on a 13 V-J signature distinguished ophthalmopathy from stable hyperthyroidism, reaching around 88% sensitivity and approximately 81% specificity in cross-validation and 80%/75% in testing. In validation, the model predicted progression to ophthalmopathy with 55% to 71% sensitivity and roughly 72% specificity, a median of about 6.7 months before onset.

TCR beta CDR3 regions were amplified from RNA transcripts. The TCR CDR3 was subjected to a first round of RT-PCR using the HTBI primer set and the Qiagen OneStep RT-PCR kit. The libraries were constructed in a second round of multiplex PCR and then size-selected and purified. The libraries were sequenced on an Illumina HiSeq2000 using paired-end 100 bp reads. From the authors' description of their analysis: SOAPnuke was used to process the raw data, removing reads that contained adapters or uncalled bases, had a mean Phred below 15, or lacked an exact match to the constant primer or identifier. High-quality paired reads were merged using COPE v1.2.5, and each unique nucleotide sequence was defined as a clonotype. Clonotypes were aligned to IMGT TRBV, TRBD and TRBJ reference segments using MiTCR v1.1. Analysis was restricted to V-J combinations with a frequency above 0.0001, which covered roughly 99% of repertoires. A TCS score was defined as the ratio of F50 (clonal expansion) to E x V (chaos), with BLOSUM62-based TCRdist applied between CDR3 peptides within each V-J. Welch's t-statistics and random forest reduced just over 500 V-J features to roughly 13, which were used in a naive Bayes classifier (R e1071). The public reads were quality trimmed at Q25 with fastp and then assembled into clones with MiXCR by TCRdb, keeping productive beta chains. Records with the same CDR3 protein are collapsed into one entry carrying the most frequent genes and DNA. For this entry, the V and J calls and clone size follow TCRdb and not the study's own pipeline. The sample data list approximately 410,000 distinct CDR3 sequences, and about an eighth of these were observed just once. The ten largest clonotypes hold 4% to 6.5% of the sample.

The chain couples TRBV6-1 to TRBJ1-6; a tentative D call is TRBD1 (5 bases match). This receptor was obtained from a woman between 18 and 30 years old with Graves' hyperthyroidism. Sequenced material: blood. The sequenced DNA: TGTGCCAGCAGTGACGGGGGGTTATGGGTCCACTTT. Its protein product is CASSDGGLWVHF.